This T cell receptor (beta chain) was profiled in a study of blood T cell repertoires in COVID-19. Whole-study context: Sites in the United States, Italy and Spain provided acute and convalescent COVID-19 samples. The analysed material was cDNA or gDNA that came from T cells, B-cell-depleted T cells, or PBMCs.

V lost 1 base and J lost 6, with 14 bases in between. CDR1 is LGHDT, CDR2 YNNKEL, per germline (reference sequence). The CDR3 is made up of 15 amino acids. Methods used by the authors: Reference gene primer amplification yielded estimated nucleated cell counts. Profiled with immunoSEQ multiplex PCR; TCRdb holds only in-frame clones, not every one. The V and J calls and clone size come from that table; D and trimming were worked out from the DNA. The data hold a few hundred thousand clones, with around 90% observed a single time. The chain joins TRBV3-1 (or the pseudogene TRBV3-2) to TRBJ2-3, with D perhaps TRBD2 (6 bases). The material sequenced was peripheral blood. The receptor was derived from a woman between 40 and 55 years old who had recovered from COVID-19. Here the CDR3 reads CASSQGLEYSDTQYF. The CDR3 coding sequence is TGTGCCAGCAGCCAAGGACTAGAGTACTCCGATACGCAGTATTTT.